Listed here is a single T cell receptor (beta chain). The CDR3 runs to 16 residues. V shed 8 bases and J shed 4 bases, with 23 bases lying between them. Germline assignment: CDR1 LGHNA and CDR2 YNFKEQ. The data originate from a study of blood T cell repertoires in COVID-19. Study context: The cDNA or gDNA used as material had been derived from T cells, B-cell-depleted T cells, or PBMCs.

In the original analysis: For nucleated cells, counts were estimated from reference gene primer amplification. Clones were read by immunoSEQ multiplex PCR, and TCRdb kept only the in-frame ones, dropping some. V and J calls and clone size are as listed in that table; D and trimming were resolved from the DNA. The sample records roughly 260,000 clones, roughly 82% being singletons. This TCR was recovered from a woman in her 70s with acute or convalescent COVID-19. V gene TRBV4-2 combines with J gene TRBJ1-2, with D possibly TRBD1 on 5 matching bases. Sequenced sample: peripheral blood. The CDR3 nucleotides read TGTGCCAGCCTGCTTTCCGGGGGTCAAGGAGTCTATGGCTACACCTTC. Translated: CASLLSGGQGVYGYTF.